This T cell receptor beta chain was identified in a study of T cell responses to AZD1222 COVID-19 vaccine. Study as a whole: Timing groups of about 4 and about 12 weeks for second doses were pooled.

Findings and limits, study-wide: Seropositive at baseline were only 5 or 6 AZD1222 recipients. Possibly, clonal diversity was underestimated; donors were largely white British and included more females.

Trimming pared 1 base from V and 5 bases from J, leaving 11 bases between. The CDR3 loop spans 15 amino acids. Germline loops: CDR1 LGHNA, CDR2 YNFKEQ. This table comes from immunoSEQ multiplex PCR, and its TCRdb copy is limited to in-frame clones, with some not included. The repertoire holds 100,000 to 110,000 clones, with around 90% as singletons. With regard to this clone: What it binds is not known.

The sequence was obtained from an adult in good health. This sample comprised peripheral blood, obtained on day 0 of AZD1222 vaccination. This chain joins TRBV4-2 and TRBJ1-4; maybe TRBD1 (6 bases). This CDR3 reads CASSQAQGFNEKLFF. CDR3 in DNA: TGTGCCAGCAGCCAAGCCCAGGGGTTCAATGAAAAACTGTTTTTT.